This is a list of T cell receptor beta chains from one sample in a study of blood T cell repertoires in COVID-19. Only in-frame clones appear in the TCRdb table, and some are missing; sequencing was by immunoSEQ multiplex PCR. This table holds roughly 70,000 clones, approximately 92% found once. Sequencing was done on a sample of peripheral blood. Receptors were obtained from a human donor in a cohort sampled during active COVID-19. Both conserved end residues are part of each CDR3. Each record gives: J gene, D gene, clone size, V gene, CDR3 protein, CDR3 DNA. The D gene is left open where the match is weak. Expanded clones are given a class, and other clones once, few, many or no size at all.

j_gene: TRBJ2-2
d_gene: TRBD1
abundance: -
v_gene: TRBV9
CDR3aa: CASSVGQGAYTGELFF
CDR3nt: TGTGCCAGCAGCGTTGGACAGGGGGCGTACACCGGGGAGCTGTTTTTT

j_gene: TRBJ2-7
d_gene: TRBD1
abundance: -
v_gene: TRBV14
CDR3aa: CASSAHRGLGDEQYF
CDR3nt: TGTGCCAGCAGCGCACACAGGGGGCTGGGGGACGAGCAGTACTTC

j_gene: TRBJ2-3
d_gene: -
abundance: -
v_gene: TRBV6-1
CDR3aa: CASSETLAADTQYF
CDR3nt: TGTGCCAGCAGTGAAACATTAGCGGCAGATACGCAGTATTTT

j_gene: TRBJ2-7
d_gene: -
abundance: -
v_gene: TRBV4-2
CDR3aa: CASSQVMGRDEQYF
CDR3nt: TGTGCCAGCAGCCAAGTGATGGGCCGCGACGAGCAGTACTTC

j_gene: TRBJ1-6
d_gene: -
abundance: -
v_gene: TRBV7-9
CDR3aa: CASSPRGGNSPLHF
CDR3nt: TGTGCCAGCAGCCCGAGGGGGGGGAATTCACCCCTCCACTTT

j_gene: TRBJ1-1
d_gene: -
abundance: once
v_gene: TRBV12-3/TRBV12-4
CDR3aa: CASSPTVNTEAFF
CDR3nt: TGTGCCAGCAGTCCTACAGTGAACACTGAAGCTTTCTTT

j_gene: TRBJ1-1
d_gene: -
abundance: -
v_gene: TRBV11-2
CDR3aa: CASRPIRGGVGTEAFF
CDR3nt: TGTGCCAGCAGACCCATCCGCGGGGGCGTGGGCACTGAAGCTTTCTTT

j_gene: TRBJ1-1
d_gene: -
abundance: -
v_gene: TRBV6-5
CDR3aa: CASSKGLYLREAFF
CDR3nt: TGTGCCAGCAGTAAGGGACTGTATTTGAGGGAAGCTTTCTTT

j_gene: TRBJ1-1
d_gene: TRBD1
abundance: -
v_gene: TRBV19
CDR3aa: CASSRPRDRVNTEAFF
CDR3nt: TGTGCCAGTAGTCGACCTCGGGACAGGGTGAACACTGAAGCTTTCTTT

j_gene: TRBJ2-3
d_gene: TRBD1
abundance: once
v_gene: TRBV6-5
CDR3aa: CASCRDRGQDTQYF
CDR3nt: TGTGCCAGCTGTCGGGACAGGGGGCAAGATACGCAGTATTTT

j_gene: TRBJ1-1
d_gene: -
abundance: -
v_gene: TRBV5-1
CDR3aa: CASSSGLNTEAFF
CDR3nt: TGCGCCAGCAGCTCAGGGCTGAACACTGAAGCTTTCTTT

j_gene: TRBJ2-5
d_gene: -
abundance: -
v_gene: TRBV6-2/TRBV6-3
CDR3aa: CASSYSTWRQETQYF
CDR3nt: TGTGCCAGCAGTTACTCGACCTGGCGGCAAGAGACCCAGTACTTC

j_gene: TRBJ2-3
d_gene: -
abundance: -
v_gene: TRBV7-6
CDR3aa: CASSPASTDTQYF
CDR3nt: TGTGCCAGCAGCCCCGCGAGCACAGATACGCAGTATTTT

j_gene: TRBJ1-5
d_gene: -
abundance: -
v_gene: TRBV5-1
CDR3aa: CASSLDVGGNQPQHF
CDR3nt: TGCGCCAGCAGCTTGGATGTCGGGGGCAATCAGCCCCAGCATTTT

j_gene: TRBJ1-2
d_gene: TRBD1
abundance: -
v_gene: TRBV7-8
CDR3aa: CASSRTGTVYGYTF
CDR3nt: TGTGCCAGCAGCCGAACCGGGACAGTCTATGGCTACACCTTC

j_gene: TRBJ2-7
d_gene: -
abundance: -
v_gene: TRBV2
CDR3aa: CASSQSVYEQYF
CDR3nt: TGTGCCAGCAGTCAGTCAGTCTACGAGCAGTACTTC

j_gene: TRBJ2-5
d_gene: TRBD1
abundance: -
v_gene: TRBV5-8
CDR3aa: CASSVGTRTGVRETQYF
CDR3nt: TGTGCCAGCAGCGTAGGAACACGGACAGGGGTACGAGAGACCCAGTACTTC

j_gene: TRBJ1-5
d_gene: -
abundance: -
v_gene: TRBV30
CDR3aa: CAWSVFVSNQPQHF
CDR3nt: TGTGCCTGGAGTGTATTCGTGAGCAATCAGCCCCAGCATTTT

j_gene: TRBJ2-3
d_gene: -
abundance: -
v_gene: TRBV5-1
CDR3aa: CASSERPRAFADTQYF
CDR3nt: TGCGCCAGCAGCGAAAGACCCAGGGCCTTCGCAGATACGCAGTATTTT

j_gene: TRBJ2-6
d_gene: TRBD1
abundance: -
v_gene: TRBV10-3
CDR3aa: CAITREGQGWANVLTF
CDR3nt: TGTGCCATCACGAGGGAGGGACAGGGCTGGGCCAACGTCCTGACTTTC

j_gene: TRBJ2-1
d_gene: TRBD2
abundance: once
v_gene: TRBV25-1
CDR3aa: CAGGTSGGAGEQFF
CDR3nt: TGTGCCGGGGGCACTAGCGGGGGGGCTGGTGAGCAGTTCTTC

j_gene: TRBJ2-3
d_gene: -
abundance: once
v_gene: TRBV7-8
CDR3aa: CASSLAGGKADTQYF
CDR3nt: TGTGCCAGCAGCTTAGCGGGGGGAAAGGCAGATACGCAGTATTTT

j_gene: TRBJ2-3
d_gene: TRBD2
abundance: -
v_gene: TRBV30
CDR3aa: CAWSRAGAGSGAQYF
CDR3nt: TGTGCCTGGAGTCGAGCGGGGGCCGGCTCAGGGGCGCAGTATTTT